Below, 17 T cell receptor beta chains from the same sample are listed, as sequenced in a study of identical twins. A single record per CDR3 protein comes from TCRdb applying MiXCR to the 5' RACE reads. This table holds more than 650,000 distinct CDR3 sequences, 5.5% to 6.5% found once. The sequenced material came from naive T cells sorted from blood. The receptors shown here come from a man aged 18-30 years in good health.

The genes are TRBV7-6 and TRBJ2-7; D gene uncertain. Looked up from germline, CDR1 is SGHVS and CDR2 is FNYEAQ. The CDR3 is made up of 15 amino acids. Trimming left V 4 bases short and J 6 bases short, with 19 bases between. DNA of the CDR3: TGTGCCAGCAGCTCCCTCATCGGCCTTAAGGGCGAGCAGTACGTC. It is translated as CASSSLIGLKGEQYV.

Only a few counts were recorded for this clonotype. This sequence joins TRBV28 and TRBJ2-1; D unclear. From germline, CDR1 is MDHEN and CDR2 SYDVKM. This CDR3 is built from 17 residues. With 2 bases removed from V and 0 bases from J, the gap between germline ends came to 14 bases. The CDR3 loop reads CASSLPISLSSYNEQFF. The CDR3 DNA follows: TGTGCCAGCAGTTTACCCATTAGTCTGAGCTCCTACAATGAGCAGTTCTTC. Looking up the rest from reference TRBV28 and TRBJ2-1 gives the full variable domain: DVKVTQSSRYLVKRTGEKVFLECVQDMDHENMFWYRQDPGLGLRLIYFSYDVKMKEKGDIPEGYSVSREKKERFSLILESASTNQTSMYLCASSLPISLSSYNEQFFGPGTRLTVL.

This sequence joins TRBV2 and TRBJ2-7, with D perhaps matching TRBD2 (6 bases). This CDR3 is built from 16 residues. With 7 bases removed from V and 0 bases from J, the gap between germline ends came to 19 bases. CDR1 SNHLY and CDR2 FYNNEI come from the germline V gene. The CDR3 here is CASTNAGMFLSYEQYV. DNA for the CDR3: TGTGCCAGCACAAATGCGGGAATGTTCCTCTCCTACGAGCAGTACGTC.

The table lists this clonotype with a few counts. The CDR3 here is CASRARDSSYNEQFF. CDR3 coding DNA: TGTGCCAGCAGAGCTCGGGACAGCTCCTACAATGAGCAGTTCTTC. The V gene is TRBV27, the J gene TRBJ2-1; 7 bases align to TRBD1. Germline loops: CDR1 MNHEY, CDR2 SMNVEV (reference sequence). Trimming removed 6 bases from V and 0 bases from J; junction bases left unmatched: 5. The CDR3 consists of 15 residues.

This clonotype was counted only a few times. The rearrangement joins TRBV5-1 to TRBJ2-7; TRBD2 is a possible D gene (6 bases). Trimming removed 2 bases at V and 3 bases at J, with 12 bases between. Looked up from germline, CDR1 is SGHRS and CDR2 is YFSETQ. CDR3 length: 14 amino acids. For the CDR3, the DNA is TGCGCCAGCAGCTTTGTAGTAGCGGACTACGAGCAGTACGTC. Translated, it gives CASSFVVADYEQYV.

The CDR3 sequence: CASSLIGRDSYNEQFF. DNA of the CDR3: TGCGCCAGCAGCCTGATAGGGAGGGACTCCTACAATGAGCAGTTCTTC. The gene calls are TRBV4-1 and TRBJ2-1; 7 bases map to TRBD2. Germline CDR1 is MGHRA and CDR2 is YSYEKL. The CDR3 loop spans 16 amino acids. Trimming removed 4 bases from V and 0 bases from J; junction bases left unmatched: 6.

This clonotype occurred many times. The rearrangement links TRBV5-1 to TRBJ1-1; D is unresolved. Germline V gives CDR1 SGHRS, CDR2 YFSETQ. V was cut by 4 bases and J by 0 bases, with 7 bases left in between. This CDR3 is built from 13 residues. The CDR3 nucleotides are TGCGCCAGCAGCGATAGGATGAACACTGAAGCTTTCTTT. Translating it yields CASSDRMNTEAFF.

Concerning this clonotype: This may be a read error: a much more frequent sequence differs by one nucleotide. The V gene is TRBV12-3 or TRBV12-4, the J gene TRBJ2-1; 10 bases align to TRBD2. The CDR3 has 15 amino acids. The CDR3 region is CASTKAGGARNEQLF. In nucleotides, the CDR3 is TGTGCCAGCACCAAAGCGGGAGGGGCTCGGAATGAGCAGTTATTC.

This rearrangement joins TRBV30 to TRBJ2-1, with 12 bases fitting TRBD2. Germline V CDR1 and CDR2: GTSNPN, SVGIG (reference sequence). The trim removed 0 bases at V and 7 bases at J, leaving 1 base unmatched. This CDR3 is built from 14 residues. CDR3 region: CAWSVLAGGNEQFF. The CDR3 nucleotides are TGTGCCTGGAGTGTACTAGCGGGGGGTAATGAGCAGTTCTTC.

This clonotype has just a few counts. The genes are TRBV11-2 and TRBJ2-3, with 9 bases aligning to TRBD2. The junction had 19 bases not matched to a gene; V was cut back by 5 bases and J by 4 bases. The CDR3 is made up of 19 amino acids. Germline loops: CDR1 SGHAT, CDR2 FQNNGV. CDR3 loop: CASSVQSVLAGTAADTQYF. In DNA, the CDR3 is TGTGCCAGCAGCGTCCAATCGGTCCTAGCGGGAACAGCCGCAGATACGCAGTATTTT.

This clonotype was picked up a small number of times. The rearrangement links TRBV27 to TRBJ2-7, with 8 nucleotides matching TRBD1. This CDR3 comprises 17 residues. Germline CDR1 is MNHEY and CDR2 is SMNVEV (reference sequence). Trimming removed 3 bases from V and 2 bases from J; junction bases left unmatched: 12. CDR3 sequence: CASSFSGGQVVPYEQYF. The CDR3 DNA sequence: TGTGCCAGCAGTTTCTCAGGGGGACAGGTGGTACCCTACGAGCAGTACTTC.

Ten or more counts support this clonotype. The chain couples TRBV9 to TRBJ2-5; TRBD2 agrees at 10 bases. Germline lookup yields CDR1 SGDLS and CDR2 YYNGEE. With 3 bases clipped from V and 6 bases from J, the junction kept 11 bases outside the gene matches. The CDR3 contains 16 residues. This CDR3 reads CASSDPGAGGMKTQYF. The CDR3 DNA follows: TGTGCCAGCAGCGACCCAGGAGCGGGAGGGATGAAGACCCAGTACTTC.

The sample holds many counts of this clonotype. This chain uses TRBV27 with TRBJ1-1; 9 positions agree with TRBD1. Germline V gives CDR1 MNHEY, CDR2 SMNVEV (reference sequence). With V trimmed by 7 bases and J by 6 bases, 12 bases remained unmatched. The CDR3 covers 15 residues. The CDR3 nucleotides are TGTGCCAGCACCCAAATACAGGGGGCCAGGGCTGAAGCTTTCTTT. Translated, it gives CASTQIQGARAEAFF.

V gene TRBV10-3 combines with J gene TRBJ2-1; TRBD1 aligns across 7 bases. Germline values: CDR1 ENHRY, CDR2 SYGVKD. This CDR3 is 14 amino acids long. V gave up 4 bases and J gave up 6 bases; unmatched junction bases: 6. The CDR3 bases are TGTGCCATCAGTGGGACCGACAGGGTCAATGAGCAGTTCTTC. Its translation: CAISGTDRVNEQFF.

This clonotype has a count of ten or more. The CDR3 region is CASSSRIGTSGSNEQFF. For the CDR3, the DNA is TGTGCCAGCAGTTCCCGAATCGGGACTAGCGGGAGCAATGAGCAGTTCTTC. The rearrangement links TRBV12-3 or TRBV12-4 to TRBJ2-1; 14 bases line up with TRBD2. The CDR3 consists of 17 residues. Unmatched junction bases numbered 8, after V lost 4 bases and J lost 6 bases.

There are many counts of this clonotype. The CDR3 DNA sequence: TGTGCCAGCAGTTCATTGAAGAGCAACAGGGGGCACGAAAAACTGTTTTTT. Encoded protein: CASSSLKSNRGHEKLFF. This sequence joins TRBV27 and TRBJ1-4, with 9 bases matching TRBD1. The germline CDR1 and CDR2 sequences are MNHEY and SMNVEV (reference sequence). The CDR3 extends over 17 amino acids. V was pared by 4 bases and J by 8 bases, with 14 bases of the junction left unmatched.

V gene TRBV5-6 combines with J gene TRBJ1-5; a possible D gene is TRBD1 (5 bases). The CDR3 length is 15 residues. Germline lookup yields CDR1 SGHDT and CDR2 YYEEEE. V dropped 0 bases and J dropped 6 bases, with 13 bases sitting between them. The CDR3 DNA sequence: TGTGCCAGCAGCTTGGGGGGCAGGGTGAGTCAGCCCCAGCATTTT. Protein sequence: CASSLGGRVSQPQHF.